This passage covers 23 T cell receptor beta chains from one sample sequenced in a study of regulatory T cells in long-lasting Graves disease. Time point indicated: newly diagnosed GD, antithyroid drugs for less than 3 months. TCR sequences were obtained from RNA taken from PBMCs. Arm-PCR with iRepertoire HTBI primers amplified the CDR3 regions for these TCR beta libraries. TCRdb reanalysed the multiplex PCR reads using MiXCR and keeps one entry per CDR3 protein. The data hold more than 300,000 distinct CDR3 sequences, with about 11% observed a single time. This sample also belongs to another study, concerning T cells in Graves' hyperthyroidism and ophthalmopathy.

The sample was peripheral blood mononuclear cells (PBMCs), taken at new diagnosis, from a patient treated with antithyroid drugs. Receptors originate from a woman between 18 and 29 years old with Graves disease.

With regard to this clonotype: A much bigger clone sits one base away, suggesting this may be a read error. The genes are TRBV5-1 and TRBJ2-1; 7 bases line up with TRBD2. CDR1 and CDR2 (germline): SGHRS, YFSETQ. V gave up 4 bases and J gave up 10 bases; unmatched junction bases: 14. The CDR3 totals 15 residues. CDR3 protein: CASSPDGLEWYEQFF. CDR3 nucleotide sequence: TGCGCCAGCAGCCCGGACGGACTAGAATGGTACGAGCAGTTCTTC.

Only a few counts were recorded for this clonotype. The chain carries TRBV7-8 and TRBJ2-1, with D perhaps TRBD1 (6 bases). The V end lost 5 bases, the J end lost 8 bases, and 13 bases lay between the germline ends. The germline V gene has CDR1 SGHVS and CDR2 FQNEAQ. The CDR3 is 13 residues long. The CDR3 is CASSVIQGDEQFF. In DNA, the CDR3 is TGTGCCAGCAGCGTTATACAGGGCGATGAGCAGTTCTTC.

This clonotype has a handful of counts. The chain carries TRBV9 and TRBJ1-2; a weak D match, TRBD1 (6 bases). The CDR3 extends over 15 amino acids. V lost 0 bases and J 5 bases, leaving 14 bases between the germline ends. The germline V gene encodes CDR1 SGDLS and CDR2 YYNGEE. The CDR3 DNA reads as TGTGCCAGCAGCGTAGCCGGACAGCATGCATATGGCTACACCTTC. Its translation is CASSVAGQHAYGYTF.

There are many counts of this clonotype. The rearrangement uses TRBV9 and TRBJ2-7, with D possibly being TRBD2 (5 bases). This CDR3 is built from 13 residues. The ends were cut back, 4 bases at V and 9 bases at J, with 17 bases in the middle. Germline V CDR1 and CDR2: SGDLS, YYNGEE. The CDR3 region is CASSPGGTIGQYF. DNA for the CDR3: TGTGCCAGCAGCCCAGGAGGAACAATTGGGCAGTACTTC.

This clonotype came up many times. The chain links TRBV27 to TRBJ2-1, with TRBD1 matching over 9 bases. The junction had 2 bases not matched to a gene; V was cut back by 2 bases and J by 3 bases. The CDR3 contains 15 residues. Germline V gene lookup returns CDR1 MNHEY and CDR2 SMNVEV (reference sequence). The CDR3 coding sequence is TGTGCCAGCAGTTTAAGGGACAGGGTCTACAATGAGCAGTTCTTC. This translates into CASSLRDRVYNEQFF.

This clonotype was detected many times. This chain joins TRBV27 and TRBJ2-5; 7 bases line up with TRBD2. Unmatched junction bases numbered 9, after V lost 11 bases and J lost 0 bases. The CDR3 runs 14 residues. The germline gives CDR1 MNHEY, CDR2 SMNVEV (reference sequence). CDR3 DNA: TGTGCCGGGGGGGGATGGAATCACCAAGAGACCCAGTACTTC. It specifies CAGGGWNHQETQYF.

This clonotype was seen repeatedly, ten times or more. The chain combines TRBV28 with TRBJ1-5, with D possibly TRBD1 on 5 matching bases. V was trimmed by 2 bases and J by 13 bases, leaving 18 bases between them. Germline values: CDR1 MDHEN, CDR2 SYDVKM. The CDR3 is 14 residues long. The CDR3, as DNA: TGTGCCAGCAGTTTAACCGGGACCCAAGGGCAACAGCATTTT. Translation: CASSLTGTQGQQHF.

This clonotype occurred a few times. The rearrangement joins TRBV19 to TRBJ1-2; 9 nucleotides agree with TRBD1. CDR3 length equals 14 residues. CDR1 is LNHDA and CDR2 is SQIVND in the germline V gene (reference sequence). V dropped 7 bases and J dropped 8; count of bases not matched to a gene: 11. The CDR3, as DNA: TGTGCCAGTACCCCGGGACAGGGAAAGCGCGGCTACACCTTC. It specifies CASTPGQGKRGYTF. The variable domain in full, completed from reference TRBV19 and TRBJ1-2, reads DGGITQSPKYLFRKEGQNVTLSCEQNLNHDAMYWYRQDPGQGLRLIYYSQIVNDFQKGDIAEGYSVSREKKESFPLTVTSAQKNPTAFYLCASTPGQGKRGYTFGSGTRLTVV.

At least ten counts were recorded for this clonotype. This chain joins TRBV20-1 and TRBJ2-7; D is tentatively TRBD1 or TRBD2 (5 bases each). Trimming stripped 4 bases from V and 2 bases from J, with 15 bases between. The CDR3 contains 14 residues. Per the germline V gene, CDR1 is DFQATT and CDR2 is SNEGSKA (reference sequence). Here the CDR3 DNA reads TGCAGTGCTACAATCCGGGACGGACCCTACGAGCAGTACTTC. This encodes CSATIRDGPYEQYF.

This clonotype was counted only a few times. The chain links TRBV3-1 to TRBJ2-7; no firm D call. The V gene lost 1 base and the J gene lost 4 bases, with 11 bases spanning the gap. The germline CDR1 and CDR2 sequences are LGHDT and YNNKEL (reference sequence). This CDR3 has 14 amino acids. CDR3 region: CASSQVISGYEQYF. CDR3 DNA sequence: TGTGCCAGCAGCCAAGTAATATCAGGTTACGAGCAGTACTTC.

This clonotype appeared a few times. J is TRBJ1-2 and V is TRBV5-1, with a weak D call TRBD1 (6 bases). Germline loops: CDR1 SGHRS, CDR2 YFSETQ. This CDR3 has 14 residues. Trimming pared 0 bases from V and 4 bases from J, leaving 10 bases between. In nucleotides, the CDR3 is TGCGCCAGCAGCTTGGAGGGGGGATCCTATGGCTACACCTTC. This gives the protein CASSLEGGSYGYTF.

This clonotype showed up many times. This chain connects TRBV6-1 to TRBJ2-1, with D perhaps TRBD2 (7 bases). V was cut by 7 bases and J by 7 bases, with 20 bases left in between. This CDR3 is 15 amino acids long. Per the germline V gene, CDR1 is MNHNS and CDR2 is SASEGT. CDR3 amino acids: CASTPLRGGRNEQFF. The DNA for the CDR3 is TGTGCCAGCACCCCCCTGAGGGGGGGTAGGAATGAGCAGTTCTTC.

This clonotype was counted ten times or more. The chain couples TRBV6-1 to TRBJ2-7, with D hard to call. The V gene's germline CDR1 is MNHNS and CDR2 SASEGT. The CDR3 consists of 15 residues. V lost 6 bases and J 3 bases, leaving 18 bases between the germline ends. The CDR3 bases are TGTGCCAGCAGCCAAGACTCCTCCCGACTCTACGAGCAGTACGTC. Translating gives CASSQDSSRLYEQYV.

Only a few counts were recorded for this clonotype. Without the conserved terminal phenylalanine or tryptophan, this CDR3 likely stems from a read error. DNA of the CDR3: TGTGCCAGCAGCTTACGGGGGCGCAGAGGCTACACCGTC. Residues: CASSLRGRRGYTV. The chain has TRBV7-2 and TRBJ1-2, with D possibly matching TRBD1 (6 bases). CDR3 length: 13 residues. Between the trimmed V and J ends, which lost 2 bases and 8 bases, there was a span of 12 bases. The germline CDR1 and CDR2 sequences are SGHTA and FQGNSA.

Ten or more counts support this clonotype. The V and J genes are TRBV6-1 and TRBJ1-2; D is unclear. CDR1 and CDR2 from the germline V gene are MNHNS and SASEGT. V gave up 6 bases and J gave up 4 bases, with 21 bases separating them. The CDR3 has 16 residues. The CDR3 is CASSRRTAKWAYGYTF. As DNA, the CDR3 is TGTGCCAGCAGCCGACGGACGGCCAAGTGGGCCTATGGCTACACCTTC.

This clonotype has ten or more counts. V is TRBV7-9 and J is TRBJ1-1; the D is unclear. Germline assignment: CDR1 SEHNR and CDR2 FQNEAQ (reference sequence). The CDR3 is made up of 14 amino acids. Trimming left V 5 bases short and J 5 bases short, with 15 bases between. CDR3 nucleotides: TGTGCCAGCAGCCCCAGACGGCGTGTGACTGAAGCTTTCTTT. Translated, it gives CASSPRRRVTEAFF.

CDR3 loop: CSARDFLSGNTIYF. CDR3 coding DNA: TGCAGTGCTAGGGACTTCCTGTCTGGAAACACCATATATTTT. The rearrangement uses TRBV20-1 and TRBJ1-3; D is undetermined. Germline loops: CDR1 DFQATT, CDR2 SNEGSKA (reference sequence). CDR3 size: 14 residues. Trimming took 3 bases from V and 1 from J, leaving 10 bases between them.

The V and J genes are TRBV5-1 and TRBJ2-1; possibly TRBD1 for D (5 bases). V was clipped by 4 bases and J by 4 bases, with 21 bases between them. The CDR3 has 17 amino acids. CDR1 and CDR2 from the germline V gene are SGHRS and YFSETQ. The CDR3 sequence: CASSPTVGVDRYNEQFF. The CDR3 DNA follows: TGCGCCAGCAGCCCCACGGTCGGCGTTGACAGATACAATGAGCAGTTCTTC.

This clonotype was seen a few times. This sequence joins TRBV27 and TRBJ2-2; the D gene is possibly TRBD1 (6 bases). Per the germline V gene, CDR1 is MNHEY and CDR2 is SMNVEV (reference sequence). This CDR3 has 18 amino acids. Trimming took off 2 bases at V and 2 bases at J, with 18 bases between the two ends. The CDR3 region is CASSLEGVGYGNTGELFF. CDR3 DNA sequence: TGTGCCAGCAGTTTAGAGGGGGTCGGGTACGGTAACACCGGGGAGCTGTTTTTT.

There are many counts of this clonotype. The V and J genes are TRBV9 and TRBJ2-5, with 7 bases aligning to TRBD1. CDR1 is SGDLS, CDR2 YYNGEE, per germline. The CDR3 totals 15 residues. With V trimmed by 0 bases and J by 2 bases, 4 bases remained unmatched. CDR3 bases: TGTGCCAGCAGCGTAGCGTCGGGACAGCAAGAGACCCAGTACTTC. Protein product: CASSVASGQQETQYF.

Comment on this clonotype: Since a far larger clone is one base different, this is likely a read error. The CDR3 DNA is TGTGCCAGCAGCCATGGGCTCCCGACCTACAATGAGCAGTACTTC. This gives the protein CASSHGLPTYNEQYF. V gene TRBV7-2 combines with J gene TRBJ2-7; D is ambiguous. The germline CDR1 and CDR2 sequences are SGHTA and FQGNSA. CDR3 length: 15 amino acids. V was clipped by 5 bases and J by 7 bases, with 21 bases between them.

This clonotype has just a few counts. The chain combines TRBV20-1 with TRBJ2-3; maybe TRBD2 (5 bases). The CDR3 has 13 residues. Trimming cost V 7 bases and J 5 bases, with 16 bases left between them. CDR1 is DFQATT and CDR2 is SNEGSKA in the germline V gene (reference sequence). CDR3 protein: CSVKILRVDTQYF. Here the CDR3 DNA reads TGCAGTGTAAAAATACTGAGGGTAGATACGCAGTATTTT.

The rearrangement links TRBV9 to TRBJ2-1; a possible D gene is TRBD1 (5 bases). Trimming removed 3 bases at V and 6 bases at J, with 13 bases between. The CDR3 is 14 residues long. Germline CDR1 SGDLS, CDR2 YYNGEE. Here the CDR3 DNA reads TGTGCCAGCAGCGCATGGCAGGGCCCCAATGAGCAGTTCTTC. Its translation: CASSAWQGPNEQFF.